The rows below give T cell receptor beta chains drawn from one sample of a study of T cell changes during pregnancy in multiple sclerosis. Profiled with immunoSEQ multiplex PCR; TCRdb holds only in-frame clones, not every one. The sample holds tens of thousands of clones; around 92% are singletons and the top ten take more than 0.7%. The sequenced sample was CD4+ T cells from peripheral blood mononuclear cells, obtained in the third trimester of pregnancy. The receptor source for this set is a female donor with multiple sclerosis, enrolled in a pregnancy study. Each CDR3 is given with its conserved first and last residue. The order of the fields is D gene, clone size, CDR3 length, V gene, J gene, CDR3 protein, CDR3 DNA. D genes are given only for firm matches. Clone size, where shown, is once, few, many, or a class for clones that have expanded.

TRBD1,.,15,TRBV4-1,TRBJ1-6,CASSQENRGQNTLHF,TGCGCCAGCAGCCAAGAAAACAGGGGGCAAAACACCCTCCACTTT
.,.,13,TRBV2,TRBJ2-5,CASSIGQKETQYF,TGTGCCAGCAGTATCGGACAGAAAGAGACCCAGTACTTC
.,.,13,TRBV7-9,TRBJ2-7,CASSLADTYEQYF,TGTGCCAGCAGCTTGGCGGATACCTACGAGCAGTACTTC
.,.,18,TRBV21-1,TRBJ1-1,CASSKGRPGQPMNTEAFF,TGTGCCAGCAGCAAAGGACGGCCGGGACAGCCTATGAACACTGAAGCTTTCTTT
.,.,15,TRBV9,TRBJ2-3,CAGSSGLASTDTQYF,TGTGCCGGGTCTTCAGGGTTGGCATCCACAGATACGCAGTATTTT
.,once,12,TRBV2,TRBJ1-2,CASSGMAERYTF,TGTGCCAGCAGTGGAATGGCGGAACGCTACACCTTC
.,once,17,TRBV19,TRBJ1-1,CASSAPRTNYMNTEAFF,TGTGCCAGTAGTGCGCCGCGGACAAACTACATGAACACTGAAGCTTTCTTT
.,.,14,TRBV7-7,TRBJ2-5,CASSLDRVAETQYF,TGTGCCAGCAGCTTAGACAGGGTGGCAGAGACCCAGTACTTC
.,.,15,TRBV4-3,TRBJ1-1,CASSQVSGGNTEAFF,TGCGCCAGCAGCCAAGTCTCCGGGGGGAACACTGAAGCTTTCTTT
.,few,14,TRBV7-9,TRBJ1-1,CASSRLREGAEAFF,TGTGCCAGCAGCCGCCTCAGGGAGGGCGCTGAAGCTTTCTTT
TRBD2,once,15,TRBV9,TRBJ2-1,CASSVGGGATNEQFF,TGTGCCAGCAGCGTCGGCGGGGGGGCTACCAATGAGCAGTTCTTC
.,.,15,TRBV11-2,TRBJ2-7,CASSVPGRLTYEQYF,TGTGCCAGCAGCGTACCGGGTAGGCTAACCTACGAGCAGTACTTC
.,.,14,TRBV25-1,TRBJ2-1,CASSLGGGLNEQFF,TGTGCCAGCAGTCTGGGGGGTGGCCTCAATGAGCAGTTCTTC
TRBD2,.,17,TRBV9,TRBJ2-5,CASSVAMGGGIQETQYF,TGTGCCAGCAGCGTAGCTATGGGGGGGGGAATTCAAGAGACCCAGTACTTC
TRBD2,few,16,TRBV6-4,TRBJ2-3,CASSEATSGGADTQYF,TGTGCCAGCAGCGAAGCGACTAGCGGGGGAGCAGATACGCAGTATTTT
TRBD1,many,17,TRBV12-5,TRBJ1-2,CASGPGGQGFWSYGYTF,TGTGCTAGTGGTCCGGGGGGACAGGGGTTCTGGAGCTATGGCTACACCTTC
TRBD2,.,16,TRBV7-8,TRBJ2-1,CASSLSPGGLGNEQFF,TGTGCCAGCAGCCTCTCTCCGGGGGGGCTTGGCAATGAGCAGTTCTTC
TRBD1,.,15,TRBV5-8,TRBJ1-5,CASSYRTGGNQPQHF,TGTGCCAGCAGCTACAGGACAGGGGGTAATCAGCCCCAGCATTTT
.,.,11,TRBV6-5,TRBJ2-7,CASSYGALQYF,TGTGCCAGCAGTTACGGGGCCCTCCAGTACTTC
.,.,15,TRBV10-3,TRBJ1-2,CAISDSGVPRSGYTF,TGTGCCATCAGTGATAGCGGGGTCCCCCGGAGTGGCTACACCTTC
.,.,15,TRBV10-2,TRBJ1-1,CASSPPKGGSTEAFF,TGCGCCAGCAGTCCACCTAAAGGGGGAAGTACTGAAGCTTTCTTT
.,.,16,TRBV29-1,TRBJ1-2,CSVPLPGHRSPYGYTF,TGCAGCGTCCCCCTACCGGGACACCGGTCCCCGTATGGCTACACCTTC
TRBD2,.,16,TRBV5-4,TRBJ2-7,CASSSSLAGAPYEQYF,TGTGCCAGCAGCTCCTCCCTAGCGGGGGCGCCCTACGAGCAGTACTTC
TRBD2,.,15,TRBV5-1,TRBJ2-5,CASSLGAGSSETQYF,TGCGCCAGCAGCTTGGGAGCGGGGTCCTCCGAGACCCAGTACTTC
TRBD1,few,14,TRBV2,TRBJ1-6,CASRGQGISSPLHF,TGTGCCAGCAGGGGACAGGGGATATCTTCACCCCTCCACTTT
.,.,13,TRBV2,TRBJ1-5,CASRTERDQPQHF,TGTGCCAGCAGGACTGAGAGGGATCAGCCCCAGCATTTT
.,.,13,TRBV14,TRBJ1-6,CATSATRSSPLHF,TGTGCCACCTCGGCCACTCGGAGCTCACCCCTCCACTTT
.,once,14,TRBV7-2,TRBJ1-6,CASSLANRRSPLHF,TGTGCCAGCAGCTTAGCGAACAGGCGGTCACCCCTCCACTTT
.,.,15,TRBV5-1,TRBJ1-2,CASSFSLQGSGGYTF,TGCGCCAGCAGCTTCAGCCTCCAGGGCTCCGGGGGCTACACCTTC
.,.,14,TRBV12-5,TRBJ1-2,CASGLFGGNYGYTF,TGTGCTAGTGGTTTGTTCGGGGGGAATTATGGCTACACCTTC
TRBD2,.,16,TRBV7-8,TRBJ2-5,CASSMTTSGGAQTQYF,TGTGCCAGCAGCATGACGACTAGCGGGGGGGCACAGACCCAGTACTTC
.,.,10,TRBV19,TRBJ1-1,CASSGNEAFF,TGTGCCAGTTCGGGTAATGAAGCTTTCTTT
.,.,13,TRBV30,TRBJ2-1,CAWSRDTNNEQFF,TGTGCCTGGAGCCGGGACACCAACAATGAGCAGTTCTTC
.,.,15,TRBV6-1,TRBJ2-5,CASSPQRGPQETQYF,TGTGCCAGCAGCCCGCAACGAGGGCCACAAGAGACCCAGTACTTC
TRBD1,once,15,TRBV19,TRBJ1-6,CATKMGQGWNSPLHF,TGTGCCACTAAGATGGGACAGGGGTGGAATTCACCCCTCCACTTT
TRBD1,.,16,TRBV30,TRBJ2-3,CAWGKDRVKFTDTQYF,TGTGCCTGGGGGAAGGACAGGGTGAAGTTCACAGATACGCAGTATTTT
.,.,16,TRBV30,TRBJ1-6,CAWELESTRYNSPLHF,TGTGCCTGGGAACTAGAGAGCACAAGATATAATTCACCCCTCCACTTT
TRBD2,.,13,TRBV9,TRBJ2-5,CASSALAQETQYF,TGTGCCAGCAGCGCACTAGCGCAAGAGACCCAGTACTTC
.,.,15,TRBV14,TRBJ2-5,CASSQARGVQETQYF,TGTGCCAGCAGCCAAGCCAGGGGCGTTCAAGAGACCCAGTACTTC
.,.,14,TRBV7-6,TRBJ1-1,CASSLKGHDTEAFF,TGTGCCAGCAGCTTAAAGGGGCACGACACTGAAGCTTTCTTT
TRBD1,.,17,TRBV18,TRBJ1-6,CASSLVVPRDRNSPLHF,TGTGCCAGCTCGCTTGTTGTCCCCCGGGACAGGAATTCACCCCTCCACTTT
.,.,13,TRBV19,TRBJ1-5,CASSLGTYQPQHF,TGTGCCAGTAGTCTCGGGACTTATCAGCCCCAGCATTTT
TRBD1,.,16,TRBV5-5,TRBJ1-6,CASSFSGTGRNSPLHF,TGTGCCAGCAGCTTCTCCGGGACAGGCAGAAATTCACCCCTCCACTTT
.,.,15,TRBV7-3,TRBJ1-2,CASSPQDSALYGYTF,TGTGCCAGCAGCCCCCAGGATTCGGCCCTCTATGGCTACACCTTC
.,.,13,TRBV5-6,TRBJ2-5,CASRSRAGETQYF,TGTGCCAGCAGATCCAGGGCCGGGGAGACCCAGTACTTC
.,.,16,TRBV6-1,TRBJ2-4,CASSETQGPQKNIQYF,TGTGCCAGCAGTGAAACACAGGGTCCCCAAAAAAACATTCAGTACTTC
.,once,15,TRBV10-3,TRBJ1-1,CAISENQGGSTEAFF,TGTGCCATCAGTGAAAATCAGGGCGGGAGCACTGAAGCTTTCTTT
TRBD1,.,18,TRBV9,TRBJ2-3,CASSVGQRTGTSTDTQYF,TGTGCCAGCAGCGTAGGGCAAAGGACAGGGACAAGCACAGATACGCAGTATTTT